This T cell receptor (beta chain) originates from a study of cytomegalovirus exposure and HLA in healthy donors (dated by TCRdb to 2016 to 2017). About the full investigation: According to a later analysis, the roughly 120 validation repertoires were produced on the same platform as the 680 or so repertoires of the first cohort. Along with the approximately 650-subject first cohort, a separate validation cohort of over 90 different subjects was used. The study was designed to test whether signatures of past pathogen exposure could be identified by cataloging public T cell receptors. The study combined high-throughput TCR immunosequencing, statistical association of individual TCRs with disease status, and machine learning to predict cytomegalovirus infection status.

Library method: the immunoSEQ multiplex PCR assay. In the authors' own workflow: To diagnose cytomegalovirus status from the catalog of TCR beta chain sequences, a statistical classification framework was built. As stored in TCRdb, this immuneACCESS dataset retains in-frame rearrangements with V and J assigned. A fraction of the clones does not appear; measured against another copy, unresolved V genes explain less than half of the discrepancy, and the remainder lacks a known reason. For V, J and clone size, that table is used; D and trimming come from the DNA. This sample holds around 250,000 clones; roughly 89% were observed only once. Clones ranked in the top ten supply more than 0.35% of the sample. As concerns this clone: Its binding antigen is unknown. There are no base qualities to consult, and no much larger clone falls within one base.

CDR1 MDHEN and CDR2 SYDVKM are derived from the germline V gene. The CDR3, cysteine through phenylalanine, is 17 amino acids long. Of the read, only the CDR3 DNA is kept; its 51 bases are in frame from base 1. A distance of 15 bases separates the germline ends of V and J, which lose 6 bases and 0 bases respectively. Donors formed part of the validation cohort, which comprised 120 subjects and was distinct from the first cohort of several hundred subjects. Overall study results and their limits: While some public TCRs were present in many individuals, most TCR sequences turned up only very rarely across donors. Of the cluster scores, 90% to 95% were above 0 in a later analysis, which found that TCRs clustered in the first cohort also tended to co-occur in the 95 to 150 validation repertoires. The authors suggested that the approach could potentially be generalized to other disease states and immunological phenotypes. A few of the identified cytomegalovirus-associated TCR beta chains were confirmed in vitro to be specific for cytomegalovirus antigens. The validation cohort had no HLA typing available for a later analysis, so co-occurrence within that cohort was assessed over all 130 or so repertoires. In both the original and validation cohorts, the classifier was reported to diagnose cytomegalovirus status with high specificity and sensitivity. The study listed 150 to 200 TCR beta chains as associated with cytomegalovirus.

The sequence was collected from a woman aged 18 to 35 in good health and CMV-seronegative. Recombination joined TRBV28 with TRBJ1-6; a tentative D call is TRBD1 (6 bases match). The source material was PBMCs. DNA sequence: TGTGCCAGCAGCTCCCGGGACATTAGCTCCTATAATTCACCCCTCCACTTT. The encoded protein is CASSSRDISSYNSPLHF.